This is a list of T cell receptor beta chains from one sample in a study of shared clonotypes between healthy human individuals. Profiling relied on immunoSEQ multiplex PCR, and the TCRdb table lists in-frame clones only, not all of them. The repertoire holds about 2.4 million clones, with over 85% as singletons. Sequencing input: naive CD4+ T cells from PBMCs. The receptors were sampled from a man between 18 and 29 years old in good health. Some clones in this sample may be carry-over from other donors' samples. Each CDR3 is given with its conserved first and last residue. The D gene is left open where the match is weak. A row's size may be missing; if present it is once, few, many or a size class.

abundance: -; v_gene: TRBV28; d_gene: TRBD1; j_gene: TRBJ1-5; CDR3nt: TGTGCCAGCAGTACTCGCCGGGACAGGGGGTTTCAGCCCCAGCATTTT; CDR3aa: CASSTRRDRGFQPQHF
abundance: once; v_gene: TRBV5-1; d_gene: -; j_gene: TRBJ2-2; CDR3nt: TGCGCCAGCAGCCCTGAGTACACCGGGGAGCTGTTTTTT; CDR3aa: CASSPEYTGELFF
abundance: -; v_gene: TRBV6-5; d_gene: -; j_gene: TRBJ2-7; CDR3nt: TGTGCCAGCAGTTCTCGTGAGCCCCGGGCCAGGTACGAGCAGTACTTC; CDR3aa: CASSSREPRARYEQYF
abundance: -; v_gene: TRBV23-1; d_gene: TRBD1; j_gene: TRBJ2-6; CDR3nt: TGCGCCAGCAGTCACCCGGACAGGGCTGGGGCCAACGTCCTGACTTTC; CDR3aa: CASSHPDRAGANVLTF
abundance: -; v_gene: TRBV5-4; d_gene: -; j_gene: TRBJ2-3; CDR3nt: TGTGCCAGCAGACTAGGGGGGGTTAGCACAGATACGCAGTATTTT; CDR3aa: CASRLGGVSTDTQYF
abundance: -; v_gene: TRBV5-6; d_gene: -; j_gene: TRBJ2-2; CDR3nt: TGTGCCAGCAGCTTGTTACCAATTGGGACCGGGGAGCTGTTTTTT; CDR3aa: CASSLLPIGTGELFF
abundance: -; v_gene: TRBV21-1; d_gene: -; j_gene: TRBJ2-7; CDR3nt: TGTGCCAGCAGCAAAGTACAACTAGCGGGAGGACTTTCCCCCTACGAGCAGTACTTC; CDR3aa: CASSKVQLAGGLSPYEQYF
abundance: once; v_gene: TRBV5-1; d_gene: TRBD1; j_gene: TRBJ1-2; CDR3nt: TGCGCCAGCAGCCTGGGACAGGTCAACTATGGCTACACCTTC; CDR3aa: CASSLGQVNYGYTF
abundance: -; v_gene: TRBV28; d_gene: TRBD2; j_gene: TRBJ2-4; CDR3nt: TGTGCCAGCAGTCGACTCGGACTAGCGGACTCCAAAAACATTCAGTACTTC; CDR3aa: CASSRLGLADSKNIQYF
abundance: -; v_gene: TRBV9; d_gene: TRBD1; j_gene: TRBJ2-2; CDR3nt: TGTGCCAGCAGCCTGGGACAGGGCAACACCGGGGAGCTGTTTTTT; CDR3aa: CASSLGQGNTGELFF
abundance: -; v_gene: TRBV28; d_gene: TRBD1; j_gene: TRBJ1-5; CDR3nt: TGTGCCAGCAGTTTATGGACAGGGGGTTCGGGACAGCCCCAGCATTTT; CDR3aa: CASSLWTGGSGQPQHF
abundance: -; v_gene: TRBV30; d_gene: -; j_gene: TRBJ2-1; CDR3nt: TGTGCCTGGAGTGTTAGTGAGGAGCAGTTCTTC; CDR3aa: CAWSVSEEQFF
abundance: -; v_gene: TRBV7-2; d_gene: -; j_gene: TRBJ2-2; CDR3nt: TGTGCCAGCAGCTTAGGGTTCGCTTCCGGGGAGCTGTTTTTT; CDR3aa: CASSLGFASGELFF
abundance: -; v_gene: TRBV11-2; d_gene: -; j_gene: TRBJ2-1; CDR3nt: TGTGCCAGCAGCTTAGTGGTCTGGCCCAATGAGCAGTTCTTC; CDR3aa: CASSLVVWPNEQFF
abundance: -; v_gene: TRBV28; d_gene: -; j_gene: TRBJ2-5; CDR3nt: TGTGCCAGCAGTCCTAACCAGGGATTGAGTGAGACCCAGTACTTC; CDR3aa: CASSPNQGLSETQYF